Listed below are T cell receptor beta chains from one sample, sequenced in a study of neurological immune-mediated disorders. TCRdb ran MiXCR on the 5' RACE reads and lists one entry per CDR3 protein. The table records over 40,000 distinct CDR3 sequences, under 6.5% of them present only once. The sequencing sample was made of CD4+ T cells from blood. The receptors shown here come from a woman in her forties in good health. CDR3s include the opening cysteine and the closing phenylalanine or tryptophan. A D gene is named only where the DNA matches it firmly. A clone size is listed for some rows: how often the clone was seen (once, few, many), or a class if it is expanded.

abundance	d_gene	v_gene	j_gene	CDR3nt	CDR3aa
.	.	TRBV5-1	TRBJ1-1	TGCGCCAGCAGCTTGAGGACGATGAACACTGAAGCTTTCTTT	CASSLRTMNTEAFF
many	.	TRBV11-2	TRBJ2-2	TGTGCCAGCATCACAGCCCCAGGGGCATCCCCCTGGTCCGGGGAGCTGTTTTTT	CASITAPGASPWSGELFF
.	.	TRBV15	TRBJ2-7	TGTGCCACCAGCTCTCCTAGTCTGGGCGAGCAGTACTTC	CATSSPSLGEQYF
many	TRBD1	TRBV20-1	TRBJ1-2	TGCAGTGCTAGTATACAGGGGGGCGGCTACACCTTC	CSASIQGGGYTF
many	.	TRBV20-1	TRBJ2-5	TGCAGTGCTAGCCGGGGGAGTTACGCCCAGTACTTC	CSASRGSYAQYF
many	.	TRBV11-2	TRBJ2-1	TGTGCCAGCAGCGCCGGGACTTATGCCTACAATGAGCAGTTCTTC	CASSAGTYAYNEQFF
many	.	TRBV12-3/TRBV12-4	TRBJ1-3	TGTGCCAGCCGCCCTGACAACTCTGGAAACACCATATATTTT	CASRPDNSGNTIYF
many	.	TRBV20-1	TRBJ2-7	TGCAGTGCTAGCCTAGCGCGGTCGGTACAATACGAGCAGTACTTC	CSASLARSVQYEQYF
many	TRBD1	TRBV5-1	TRBJ2-7	TGCGCCAGCAGCTTGGAGACAGGGGGTAGACACGAGCAGTACTTC	CASSLETGGRHEQYF
many	.	TRBV5-1	TRBJ2-7	TGCGCCAGCAGCTTGGGGATATCGGCAGGGAACTACGAGCAGTACTTC	CASSLGISAGNYEQYF
medium-sized	.	TRBV28	TRBJ1-1	TGTGCCAGCAGTCCCGCCCGGGGCCTGGGCACTGAAGCTTTCTTT	CASSPARGLGTEAFF
many	.	TRBV20-1	TRBJ1-6	TGCAGTGCTAGGTCCAATAATTCACCCCTCCACTTT	CSARSNNSPLHF
many	.	TRBV20-1	TRBJ2-7	TGCAGTGCTAGAGAGTGGGGGAACTCCTACGAGCAGTACTTC	CSAREWGNSYEQYF
many	TRBD1	TRBV5-1	TRBJ2-1	TGCGCCAGCGGGACAGAGACAGGCAATGAGCAGTTCTTC	CASGTETGNEQFF
many	TRBD2	TRBV20-1	TRBJ2-2	TGCAGTGCTAGAGATAACCAGCGGGAGGGCACCGGGGAGCTGTTTTTT	CSARDNQREGTGELFF
many	TRBD1	TRBV7-8	TRBJ1-1	TGTGCCAGCAGCTGGGGGACAGGACAGAACACTGAAGCTTTCTTT	CASSWGTGQNTEAFF
many	.	TRBV21-1	TRBJ2-5	TGTGCCAGCAGCTCTACGACCGGGGAGACCCAGTACTTC	CASSSTTGETQYF
many	TRBD1	TRBV9	TRBJ1-2	TGTGCCAGCAGCGTAGCGACGGGACAGTCTGGCTACACCTTC	CASSVATGQSGYTF
many	.	TRBV24-1	TRBJ2-7	TGTGCCACCAGTGACCCACAGACCTACGAGCAGTACTTC	CATSDPQTYEQYF
many	.	TRBV3-1	TRBJ2-7	TGTGCCAGCAGCCAAGCCGAAGGCTCCTACGAGCAGTACTTC	CASSQAEGSYEQYF
many	TRBD1	TRBV20-1	TRBJ2-5	TGCAGTGCTAAGAGGGACAGGGTACGAGAGACCCAGTACTTC	CSAKRDRVRETQYF
many	.	TRBV5-1	TRBJ2-2	TGCGCCAGCAGCTTGGACCAAATCACCGGGGAGCTGTTTTTT	CASSLDQITGELFF
many	TRBD2	TRBV7-2	TRBJ2-1	TGTGCCAGCACCTTTGGGACTATAAGTGAGCAGTTCTTC	CASTFGTISEQFF
many	.	TRBV3-1	TRBJ2-7	TGTGCCAGCAGCCTCGGCGTTAGCGGACCTTACTACGAGCAGTACTTC	CASSLGVSGPYYEQYF
many	.	TRBV9	TRBJ1-1	TGTGCCAGCAGCGTGGGACCCGGGACACAGGCTGAAGCTTTCTTT	CASSVGPGTQAEAFF
many	.	TRBV5-1	TRBJ1-3	TGCGCCAGCAGCGGCAGCTCTGGAAACACCATATATTTT	CASSGSSGNTIYF
many	.	TRBV6-6	TRBJ1-1	TGTGCCAGCAGTCGGACACAGATGAACACTGAAGCTTTCTTT	CASSRTQMNTEAFF
many	TRBD1	TRBV20-1	TRBJ2-4	TGCAGTGCACTTATAACAGGGGCCGCCTCAGACATTCAGTACTTC	CSALITGAASDIQYF
.	TRBD2	TRBV28	TRBJ2-1	TGTGCCAGCAGTTCGCCGGGACTAGCGGGAGGGGCTGAGCAGTTCTTC	CASSSPGLAGGAEQFF
many	.	TRBV6-5	TRBJ2-3	TGTGCCAGCAGTTACGCGCGGTCTAGCACAGATACGCAGTATTTT	CASSYARSSTDTQYF
once	.	TRBV6-4	TRBJ2-3	TGTGCCAGCAGTGACTCCGGGGCCGGAGATACGCAGTATTTT	CASSDSGAGDTQYF
many	.	TRBV21-1	TRBJ2-2	TGTGCCAGCAACCGGACCGGACGGGTCACCGGGGAGCTGTTTTTT	CASNRTGRVTGELFF
many	.	TRBV5-1	TRBJ1-4	TGCGCCAGCCGGGGGCAGGGCTCTGCAACTAATGAAAAACTGTTTTTT	CASRGQGSATNEKLFF
many	.	TRBV25-1	TRBJ2-1	TGTGCCAGCAGTGAATTCGCGGAGGGAGGTAAGGTTGAGCAGTTCTTC	CASSEFAEGGKVEQFF
many	TRBD1	TRBV5-1	TRBJ2-2	TGCGCCAGCAGCCTGGACAGGGCGAACACCGGGGAGCTGTTTTTT	CASSLDRANTGELFF
many	TRBD2	TRBV20-1	TRBJ2-5	TGCAGTGCCTCCCGGGCCGTCGGGGGGGAGACCCAGTACTTC	CSASRAVGGETQYF
many	.	TRBV29-1	TRBJ2-4	TGCAGCGTTTATTACAAAAACATTCAGTACTTC	CSVYYKNIQYF
many	.	TRBV20-1	TRBJ1-2	TGCAGTGCTAGAGATCACCTGACAGCATCCTATGGCTACACCTTC	CSARDHLTASYGYTF
.	TRBD2	TRBV27	TRBJ2-2	TGTGCCAGCAGTTTTTTGGCTAGCGGGAACACCGGGGAGCTGTTTTTT	CASSFLASGNTGELFF
many	.	TRBV5-1	TRBJ2-5	TGCGCCAGCAGCCCGCTCGGGGTCCAAGAGACCCAGTACTTC	CASSPLGVQETQYF
many	TRBD2	TRBV7-2	TRBJ2-7	TGTGCCAGCAGCTTAACTAGCGGGAGCCACGAGCAGTACTTC	CASSLTSGSHEQYF
many	.	TRBV12-3/TRBV12-4	TRBJ1-2	TGTGCCAGCACCCCTTGGACCCATACGAATGGCTACACCTTC	CASTPWTHTNGYTF
many	TRBD1	TRBV20-1	TRBJ1-4	TGCAGTGCGTCCGGACAGGGTGAGGGAAATGAAAAACTGTTTTTT	CSASGQGEGNEKLFF
many	TRBD1	TRBV3-1	TRBJ1-1	TGTGCCAGCAGCCGAGGGACAGGGGTCACTGAAGCTTTCTTT	CASSRGTGVTEAFF
many	TRBD2	TRBV7-7	TRBJ2-5	TGTGCTAGCAGCTTTGAAGCGGGAGTCCCAGAGACCCAGTACTTC	CASSFEAGVPETQYF